Below are 27 T cell receptor beta chains sequenced from a single sample in a study of blood T cell repertoires in COVID-19. Using immunoSEQ multiplex PCR, the repertoire was profiled, and TCRdb retains in-frame clones only, with some absent. The table includes about 250,000 clones, roughly 89% detected once. The sequenced sample consisted of PBMCs or T cells enriched from blood (not recorded which). The receptors derive from a woman aged 30 to 39 with acute COVID-19.

This chain uses TRBV7-2 with TRBJ2-3; 7 nucleotides match TRBD2. With V trimmed by 3 bases and J by 3 bases, 9 bases remained unmatched. This CDR3 has 16 residues. CDR1 and CDR2 (germline): SGHTA, FQGNSA. CDR3 in amino acids: CASSLVGGYRTDTQYF. CDR3 in DNA: TGTGCCAGCAGCTTGGTGGGGGGGTATAGAACAGATACGCAGTATTTT.

The gene calls are TRBV5-5 and TRBJ1-2; weak D call: TRBD1 (5 bases). The germline V and J ends were trimmed by 4 bases and 4 bases, with 17 bases remaining between them. The CDR3 runs to 15 residues. From germline, CDR1 is SGHKS and CDR2 YYEKEE (reference sequence). CDR3: CASSIDSFFGYGYTF. CDR3 nucleotide sequence: TGTGCCAGCAGCATCGACAGTTTTTTTGGCTATGGCTACACCTTC.

This rearrangement joins TRBV3-1 (or the pseudogene TRBV3-2) to TRBJ1-2, with a possible D match to TRBD1 (5 bases). V gave up 4 bases and J gave up 4 bases, with 16 bases separating them. This CDR3 has 15 residues. Looked up from germline, CDR1 is LGHDT and CDR2 is YNNKEL (reference sequence). CDR3 bases: TGTGCCAGCAGCCCCCGGACACACCGTGGCTATGGCTACACCTTC. Its translation: CASSPRTHRGYGYTF.

The chain recombines TRBV18 with TRBJ1-1; D gene unclear. CDR1 is KGHSH and CDR2 is LQKENI in the germline V gene. Trimming took off 2 bases at V and 4 bases at J, with 11 bases between the two ends. CDR3 length: 14 amino acids. The DNA of the CDR3 is TGTGCCAGCTCACCATCTGAGTCTGTCACTGAAGCTTTCTTT. This sequence encodes CASSPSESVTEAFF.

The V call is TRBV9, the J call TRBJ1-3, with D perhaps matching TRBD1 (5 bases). V lost 3 bases and J 1 base, leaving 14 bases between the germline ends. This CDR3 has 16 residues. In germline, CDR1 is SGDLS, CDR2 YYNGEE. Written as DNA, the CDR3 is TGTGCCAGCAGCGACCCACCGGGGGGATCTGGAAACACCATATATTTT. Protein: CASSDPPGGSGNTIYF.

The CDR3 DNA sequence: TGTGCCAGCAGTTACGAGAGGTCCAGGGAGTTCTTC. Amino acid sequence: CASSYERSREFF. The chain combines TRBV6-5 with TRBJ2-1, with D perhaps TRBD1 (5 bases). Germline CDR1 reads MNHEY; CDR2 reads SVGAGI. CDR3 length: 12 amino acids. The ends were cut back, 2 bases at V and 14 bases at J, with 13 bases in the middle.

The genes are TRBV5-6 and TRBJ2-7, with D possibly matching TRBD2 (5 bases). CDR3 size: 12 residues. V lost 2 bases, J lost 3 bases, and 6 bases lay in between. CDR1 and CDR2 from the germline V gene are SGHDT and YYEEEE. The chain's CDR3 is CASSLRDYEQYF. CDR3 bases: TGTGCCAGCAGCTTACGGGACTACGAGCAGTACTTC.

This clone was counted only a few times. V usage is TRBV27 and J usage is TRBJ1-3, with unresolved D. This CDR3 spans 12 amino acids. V lost 3 bases and J 9 bases, leaving 9 bases between the germline ends. Germline CDR1 reads MNHEY; CDR2 reads SMNVEV (reference sequence). DNA of the CDR3: TGTGCCAGCAGTTTCCTCGGAGGCACCATATATTTT. As protein: CASSFLGGTIYF.

V usage is TRBV5-6 and J usage is TRBJ2-5, with 7 bases fitting TRBD1. Per germline, CDR1 SGHDT and CDR2 YYEEEE. The CDR3 totals 15 residues. V shed 5 bases, J shed 6 bases, and the junction held 13 bases outside the gene matches. The CDR3 nucleotides are TGTGCCAGCAGACGACAGGGTACGGACCTAAAGACCCAGTACTTC. Residues: CASRRQGTDLKTQYF.

The rearrangement links TRBV7-6 to TRBJ1-4, with D maybe TRBD1 (6 bases). The CDR3 sequence is 14 residues long. Trimming took off 1 base at V and 8 bases at J, with 11 bases between the two ends. Looked up from germline, CDR1 is SGHVS and CDR2 is FNYEAQ. The CDR3: CASSLGTGREKLFF. Here the CDR3 DNA reads TGTGCCAGCAGCTTAGGAACAGGGAGAGAAAAACTGTTTTTT.

CDR3 nucleotide sequence: TGTGCCATCAGTGAGCAGGGGGCGGGTGGCTACACCTTC. Its translation: CAISEQGAGGYTF. This chain uses TRBV10-3 with TRBJ1-2; TRBD1 matches 8 bases. Per germline, CDR1 ENHRY and CDR2 SYGVKD. This CDR3 is 13 amino acids long. The V gene end was trimmed by 2 bases and the J gene end by 7 bases; junction bases not matched to a gene: 3.

This clone was counted a few times. The chain uses TRBV2 and TRBJ2-2; 8 nucleotides agree with TRBD1. J lost 6 bases, V lost 3 bases, and 6 bases had no gene match. CDR3 length: 15 amino acids. CDR1 and CDR2 (germline): SNHLY, FYNNEI. The CDR3 is CASSDRTGLAGELFF. The CDR3 DNA reads as TGTGCCAGCAGTGATAGGACAGGGCTCGCCGGGGAGCTGTTTTTT.

The chain employs TRBV14 and TRBJ1-1; tentatively, D is TRBD1 (5 bases). This CDR3 is 15 amino acids long. The V gene lost 4 bases and the J gene lost 3 bases, with 15 bases spanning the gap. Germline CDR1 SGHDN, CDR2 FVKESK. In nucleotides, the CDR3 is TGTGCCAGCAGCCCGCTCGCGGGGGGGTACACTGAAGCTTTCTTT. Its protein product is CASSPLAGGYTEAFF.

V gene TRBV6-1 combines with J gene TRBJ1-5; D is unresolved. The CDR3 contains 13 residues. The V and J ends lost 0 bases and 4 bases respectively, with 4 bases between them. Germline V gene lookup returns CDR1 MNHNS and CDR2 SASEGT. The CDR3 reads CASSEALNQPQHF. In DNA form, the CDR3 reads TGTGCCAGCAGTGAAGCTCTTAATCAGCCCCAGCATTTT.

This chain connects TRBV3-1 (or the pseudogene TRBV3-2) to TRBJ2-1, with D tentatively TRBD1 (6 bases). The V gene lost 6 bases and the J gene lost 3 bases, with 15 bases spanning the gap. Germline V gene lookup returns CDR1 LGHDT and CDR2 YNNKEL (reference sequence). The CDR3 extends over 15 amino acids. CDR3 sequence reads: CASSLILDSYNEQFF. The CDR3 region has the DNA TGTGCCAGCAGTCTTATCTTGGACAGCTACAATGAGCAGTTCTTC.

The chain is built from TRBV5-4 and TRBJ2-7; perhaps TRBD2 as D (5 bases). Trimming took 1 base from V and 2 from J, leaving 7 bases between them. The CDR3 has 13 residues. The germline CDR1 and CDR2 sequences are SGHNT and YYREEE (reference sequence). The CDR3 sequence is CASSLRGTYEQYF. The CDR3 nucleotides are TGTGCCAGCAGCTTGCGGGGAACCTACGAGCAGTACTTC.

The rearrangement links TRBV3-1 (or the pseudogene TRBV3-2) to TRBJ1-2; weak D call: TRBD1 (5 bases). The CDR3 covers 13 residues. V dropped 0 bases and J dropped 7 bases, with 9 bases sitting between them. Germline CDR1 LGHDT, CDR2 YNNKEL (reference sequence). CDR3 DNA sequence: TGTGCCAGCAGCCAAGATAGCGGGGGTGGCTACACCTTC. Translating gives CASSQDSGGGYTF.

The gene calls are TRBV7-9 and TRBJ1-2; 7 bases fit TRBD1. V trimming: 5 bases; J trimming: 4 bases; junction bases outside the gene matches: 10. The CDR3 spans 15 residues. Germline CDR1 is SEHNR and CDR2 is FQNEAQ (reference sequence). CDR3 sequence: CASSGGTDYFYGYTF. CDR3 bases: TGTGCCAGCAGCGGGGGGACAGACTACTTCTATGGCTACACCTTC.

This chain joins TRBV7-8 and TRBJ1-6; 9 positions match TRBD1. Trimming took 1 base from V and 12 from J; bases not matched to a gene: 4. Germline CDR1 SGHVS, CDR2 FQNEAQ. The CDR3 runs to 14 residues. CDR3 sequence (DNA): TGTGCCAGCAGCTTAGTCCGACAGGGGGAACCCCTCCACTTT. Its protein is CASSLVRQGEPLHF.

The chain combines TRBV11-2 with TRBJ1-1, with D perhaps matching TRBD1 (5 bases). The CDR3 length is 14 residues. The V gene lost 3 bases and the J gene lost 2 bases, with 10 bases spanning the gap. Germline CDR1 is SGHAT and CDR2 is FQNNGV. This chain's CDR3 is CASSFQGRNTEAFF. CDR3 bases: TGTGCCAGCAGCTTTCAGGGTCGAAACACTGAAGCTTTCTTT.

The chain couples TRBV7-2 to TRBJ1-1; D ambiguous. The V end lost 5 bases, the J end lost 6 bases, and 10 bases lay between the germline ends. The CDR3 loop spans 12 amino acids. In germline, CDR1 is SGHTA, CDR2 FQGNSA. As DNA, the CDR3 is TGTGCCAGCAGCCTTCTGAGGTCTGAAGCTTTCTTT. It yields the protein CASSLLRSEAFF. Variable domain in full (rest from reference TRBV7-2 and TRBJ1-1): GAGVSQSPSNKVTEKGKDVELRCDPISGHTALYWYRQSLGQGLEFLIYFQGNSAPDKSGLPSDRFSAERTGGSVSTLTIQRTQQEDSAVYLCASSLLRSEAFFGQGTRLTVV.

The V gene is TRBV5-5, the J gene TRBJ2-7; tentative D call: TRBD1 (6 bases). Germline CDR1 reads SGHKS; CDR2 reads YYEKEE (reference sequence). The CDR3 length is 17 residues. V lost 1 base and J lost 3, with 20 bases in between. The CDR3 is CASSLPPTGHLLYEQYF. The CDR3 bases are TGTGCCAGCAGCTTGCCCCCGACAGGCCACCTCCTCTACGAGCAGTACTTC.

Concerning this clone itself: At one of its ends the junction is not consistent with the germline gene, which may arise from a read error. This chain uses TRBV7-9 with TRBJ2-5; TRBD2 agrees at 9 bases. The CDR3 has 13 residues. Germline CDR1 and CDR2: SEHNR and FQNEAQ (reference sequence). The CDR3 DNA follows: TGTGCCAGCAGCCCCACTATGGGCGGGGGGGCAAACTTC. Translation gives CASSPTMGGGANF.

This chain links TRBV27 with TRBJ1-5; the match to TRBD1 covers 10 bases. The germline V gene has CDR1 MNHEY and CDR2 SMNVEV (reference sequence). Trimming cost V 5 bases and J 4 bases; bases outside gene matches: 11. This CDR3 has 17 residues. This CDR3 reads CASSPSLRQGANQPQHF. The CDR3 DNA reads as TGTGCCAGCAGTCCCTCCCTCAGACAGGGGGCTAATCAGCCCCAGCATTTT.

This rearrangement joins TRBV2 to TRBJ2-3; D gene uncertain. The CDR3 runs 15 residues. Germline V gene data show CDR1 as SNHLY and CDR2 as FYNNEI. Trimming removed 6 bases from V and 3 bases from J, with 16 bases in between. This chain's CDR3 is CASSFGQSGTDTQYF. The CDR3 DNA is TGTGCCAGCAGCTTTGGGCAGTCTGGGACAGATACGCAGTATTTT.

The chain combines TRBV5-8 with TRBJ1-1; the D is unclear. In germline, CDR1 is SGHTS, CDR2 YDEGEE. V was cut by 5 bases and J by 1 base, with 6 bases left in between. This CDR3 is 12 amino acids long. The CDR3 DNA sequence: TGTGCCAGCAGGTCAGGGAACACTGAAGCTTTCTTT. It is translated as CASRSGNTEAFF.

The sample holds one count of this clone. The chain couples TRBV4-1 to TRBJ1-4, with D perhaps TRBD1 (6 bases). Per the germline V gene, CDR1 is MGHRA and CDR2 is YSYEKL. The V and J ends lost 5 bases and 4 bases respectively, with 14 bases between them. CDR3 length equals 15 residues. The CDR3 protein is CASSSVDSLNEKLFF. The CDR3 DNA follows: TGCGCCAGCAGCTCCGTGGACAGCCTTAATGAAAAACTGTTTTTT.